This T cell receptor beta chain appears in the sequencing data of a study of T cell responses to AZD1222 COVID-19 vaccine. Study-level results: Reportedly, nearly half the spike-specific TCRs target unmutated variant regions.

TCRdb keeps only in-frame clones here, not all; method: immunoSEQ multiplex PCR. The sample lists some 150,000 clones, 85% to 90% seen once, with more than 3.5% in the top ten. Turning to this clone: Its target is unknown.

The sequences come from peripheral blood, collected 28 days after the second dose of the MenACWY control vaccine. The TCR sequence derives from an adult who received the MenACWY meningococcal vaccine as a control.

The CDR3 DNA sequence: TGTGCCAGCATCCCGAGGGGGGCAGAGGGCTATGGCTACACCTTC. Its protein product is CASIPRGAEGYGYTF. The rearrangement uses TRBV6-5 and TRBJ1-2, with D perhaps TRBD1 (6 bases). Germline V CDR1 and CDR2: MNHEY, SVGAGI. V was trimmed by 7 bases and J by 4 bases, leaving 19 bases between them. This CDR3 region has 15 residues.